This T cell receptor (beta chain) was recovered during a study of blood T cell repertoires in COVID-19. Which cohort a participant joined came from the clinical history participants gave. Donors in Cohort 3 who had recovered were those with two negative PCRs, healthcare professional clearance, or resolution of their symptoms. Trimming removed 4 bases from V and 4 bases from J, with 8 bases in between. The CDR3 loop spans 14 amino acids. Germline CDR1 and CDR2: SGHTA and FQGTGA. Profiling relied on immunoSEQ multiplex PCR, and the TCRdb table lists in-frame clones only, not all of them. The data show about 380,000 clones, 87% seen once.

The TCR originated in a man younger than 40 who had recovered from COVID-19. Specimen: PBMCs or T cells enriched from blood (not recorded which). The chain couples TRBV7-3 to TRBJ1-6, with D possibly being TRBD1 (5 bases). The CDR3 nucleotides are TGTGCCAGCAGCTCTGGGGGGTATAATTCACCCCTCCACTTT. It encodes CASSSGGYNSPLHF. The complete variable domain, with remaining parts taken from reference TRBV7-3 and TRBJ1-6, reads GAGVSQTPSNKVTEKGKYVELRCDPISGHTALYWYRQSLGQGPEFLIYFQGTGAADDSGLPNDRFFAVRPEGSVSTLKIQRTERGDSAVYLCASSSGGYNSPLHFGNGTRLTVT.